This TCR beta chain was profiled in a study of T-cell memory formation after mild COVID-19 (dated by TCRdb to the early 2020s). The study in broad terms: TCR sequence clusters from the two donors were largely donor specific. T-cell clones expanding and contracting after mild COVID-19 in a couple of donors were tracked by longitudinal TCRalpha and TCRbeta repertoire sequencing. Two young, previously healthy adult volunteers, one female and one male, were included in the cohort.

The listed sequencing device is Illumina NovaSeq 6000. cDNA libraries for TCRalpha and TCRbeta were prepared by 5'RACE using constant-segment primers, with sample barcodes and unique molecular identifiers added. Trizol reagent was used to extract RNA from every sample. Library amplification was performed in two PCR steps, and a second sample barcode and Illumina TruSeq adapters were introduced in the second step. The libraries were sequenced on an Illumina NovaSeq using 2 x 150 bp paired-end reads. Per the authors' processing: Reads were demultiplexed and collapsed into UMI-guided consensus sequences with migec v1.2.7. Using mixcr v2.1.11, UMI consensuses were aligned to TRA and TRB V and J templates and then assembled into clonotypes. A clonotype was counted as expanded or contracted only when both edgeR and NoisET called the clonotype significant, with the noise models trained on biological replicates. For edgeR calls, a false discovery rate-adjusted p below 0.01 and a log2 fold-change threshold of 1 were applied. As an exploratory analysis of dynamics, max-normalized trajectories of the 1000 most abundant clonotypes were examined by PCA with hierarchical clustering. Separately sequenced CD4+ and CD8+ repertoires were used to assign the CD4 or CD8 phenotype of responding clones. Starting from the raw public reads, TCRdb applied fastp trimming at Q25, assembled clones with MiXCR and retained in-frame beta chains. All rows with the same CDR3 protein become a single entry with the most common DNA and genes. Here the V and J calls rest on TCRdb's processing, not on the authors' analysis. The sample table records around 82,000 distinct CDR3 sequences; around 13% of these occur just once. The ten largest account for 35% to 50% of the sample.

Beyond this particular receptor, the publication reports: Some responding clones were detected in pre-infection memory, suggesting pre-existing cross-reactive memory T cells joined the SARS-CoV-2 response. SARS-CoV-2 specificity of the second-wave clones peaking on day 37 was not confirmed. The study covered only a couple of mild cases, and larger cohorts including severe cases with pre-infection samples were considered necessary. Contracting CD4+ clones appeared mostly in the CM and EM memory subsets, whereas CD8+ clones were enriched in EMRA. Balanced CD4/CD8 phenotypes were observed for clones contracting from day 15 to 85, whereas a bias towards CD4+ was observed for a second wave of clones expanding from day 15 to 37.

PBMCs were isolated by Ficoll-Paque density gradient centrifugation. Including the terminal cysteine and phenylalanine, the CDR3 comprises 13 residues. Just the 39-base CDR3 DNA is kept, in frame starting at base 1. Per the germline V gene (reference sequence), MNHEY is the CDR1 and SMNVEV is the CDR2. Trimming takes 6 bases off V and 5 bases off J; junction bases not matched to a gene: 3. This clonotype was seen a handful of times. Its antigen remains unidentified. No per-base quality is available; no much larger clone lies one base away. This sequence was found in a man younger than 30 who had mild COVID-19 (a few samples of this study predate the infection). The sample titles of this study are shuffled in the database, so cell type and time point are left out; the donor was told from shared clones. Source material: PBMCs or a T cell subset sorted from them (not recorded which). Rearrangement joined TRBV27 to TRBJ2-3, with 9 bases aligning to TRBD1. The DNA is as follows: TGTGCCAGCAGGACAGGGGGGTTAGATACGCAGTATTTT. Its protein is CASRTGGLDTQYF.